The 27 T cell receptor beta chains below were found in one sample sequenced in a study of T cell changes during pregnancy in multiple sclerosis. The method was immunoSEQ multiplex PCR; TCRdb's version includes in-frame clones alone and lacks a portion of them. Here the sample spans roughly 15,000 clones, approximately 88% being singletons. The starting material was CD8+ T cells from peripheral blood mononuclear cells, obtained in the third trimester of pregnancy. All receptors derive from a female donor in good health, enrolled as a control in a pregnancy study.

This clone was recorded once. The chain employs TRBV6-4 and TRBJ2-3, with 9 bases lining up with TRBD2. Germline-derived CDR1 and CDR2 are MRHNA and SNTAGT. This CDR3 is 14 amino acids long. V shed 3 bases, J shed 6 bases, and the junction held 4 bases outside the gene matches. As DNA, the CDR3 is TGTGCCAGCAGTGAGACTAGCGGACGGGATACGCAGTATTTT. Translating gives CASSETSGRDTQYF.

The J gene is TRBJ2-1, the V gene TRBV30; TRBD2 matches at 8 bases. With V trimmed by 1 base and J by 6 bases, 11 bases remained unmatched. Germline CDR1 reads GTSNPN; CDR2 reads SVGIG (reference sequence). The CDR3 extends over 16 amino acids. The CDR3 nucleotides are TGTGCCTGGAGTGATACGGGACTAGTGTTGATCAATGAGCAGTTCTTC. As protein: CAWSDTGLVLINEQFF.

Here the CDR3 reads CASSVIQGGQGAGNTQYF. The CDR3 nucleotides are TGTGCCAGCAGCGTAATCCAGGGGGGACAGGGGGCCGGGAATACGCAGTATTTT. V is TRBV9 and J is TRBJ2-3, with 12 bases aligning to TRBD1. This CDR3 contains 18 residues. Germline trimming cut 1 base from V and 7 bases from J; bases unmatched to any gene: 13. In germline, CDR1 is SGDLS, CDR2 YYNGEE.

By share, this clone ranks as medium-sized. The chain recombines TRBV7-9 with TRBJ1-1; the D is unclear. The germline V and J ends were trimmed by 4 bases and 3 bases, with 15 bases remaining between them. Germline V gene lookup returns CDR1 SEHNR and CDR2 FQNEAQ (reference sequence). The CDR3 extends over 15 amino acids. The CDR3 spells CASSSDLNGDTEAFF. In nucleotides, the CDR3 is TGTGCCAGCAGCTCGGACTTAAACGGGGACACTGAAGCTTTCTTT. Variable domain in full (rest from reference TRBV7-9 and TRBJ1-1): DTGVSQNPRHKITKRGQNVTFRCDPISEHNRLYWYRQTLGQGPEFLTYFQNEAQLEKSRLLSDRFSAERPKGSFSTLEIQRTEQGDSAMYLCASSSDLNGDTEAFFGQGTRLTVV.

The J gene is TRBJ1-2, the V gene TRBV6-5; TRBD1 is a possible D gene (5 bases). V lost 6 bases and J lost 4, with 12 bases in between. The CDR3 extends over 13 amino acids. Per germline, CDR1 MNHEY and CDR2 SVGAGI. The CDR3 coding sequence is TGTGCCAGCAGGTTGGGGGGTTCCTATGGCTACACCTTC. The encoded protein is CASRLGGSYGYTF.

This clone has a single count. The J gene is TRBJ1-2, the V gene TRBV4-3; D perhaps matches TRBD1 (5 bases). This CDR3 spans 15 amino acids. In germline, CDR1 is LGHNA, CDR2 YSLEER. The V and J ends lost 4 bases and 8 bases respectively, with 20 bases between them. As DNA, the CDR3 is TGCGCCAGCAGCCCCCGCCCTGGGACTAGAGGCGGCTACACCTTC. This encodes CASSPRPGTRGGYTF.

This clone turned up a few times. This sequence joins TRBV6-5 and TRBJ1-1; D not certain. This CDR3 comprises 14 residues. Germline loops: CDR1 MNHEY, CDR2 SVGAGI. Trimming took 4 bases from V and 5 from J, leaving 14 bases between them. The CDR3 nucleotides read TGTGCCAGCAGTTCTTTAATGACGGGGACTGAAGCTTTCTTT. Residues: CASSSLMTGTEAFF.

The J gene is TRBJ2-7, the V gene TRBV14, with unresolved D. The CDR3 has 13 amino acids. The V end was cut by 0 bases, the J end by 12 bases, with 15 bases between. Per germline, CDR1 SGHDN and CDR2 FVKESK. The CDR3 reads CASSQESVLQWYF. In DNA form, the CDR3 reads TGTGCCAGCAGCCAAGAGAGCGTTCTTCAGTGGTACTTC.

This clone was recorded only once. The rearrangement links TRBV7-9 to TRBJ1-1, with a weak D call TRBD1 (5 bases). The germline V gene encodes CDR1 SEHNR and CDR2 FQNEAQ (reference sequence). There are 13 residues in the CDR3. V gave up 5 bases and J gave up 3 bases, with 10 bases separating them. CDR3 loop: CASSRDSYTEAFF. The CDR3 bases are TGTGCCAGCAGCCGGGACTCGTACACTGAAGCTTTCTTT.

This sequence joins TRBV6-5 and TRBJ2-3; a possible D gene is TRBD2 (6 bases). Germline V CDR1 and CDR2: MNHEY, SVGAGI. Trimming pared 4 bases from V and 5 bases from J, leaving 10 bases between. The CDR3 has 13 residues. This chain's CDR3 is CASSSGLLDTQYF. The CDR3 coding sequence is TGTGCCAGCAGTTCGGGACTCTTAGATACGCAGTATTTT.

The chain couples TRBV29-1 to TRBJ2-1; D ambiguous. Trimming took 1 base from V and 6 from J, leaving 7 bases between them. Germline CDR1 and CDR2: SQVTM and ANQGSEA. The CDR3 loop spans 12 amino acids. For the CDR3, the DNA is TGCAGCGTTGAAGTGGCAGTCAATGAGCAGTTCTTC. Protein: CSVEVAVNEQFF.

V usage is TRBV10-3 and J usage is TRBJ2-1; 7 bases fit TRBD2. The CDR3 totals 17 residues. From germline, CDR1 is ENHRY and CDR2 SYGVKD. The V segment lost 0 bases and the J segment 4 bases; nucleotides outside the gene matches: 9. CDR3 sequence (DNA): TGTGCCATCAGTGAGTCAATGGGCGGGAGCGCGTACAATGAGCAGTTCTTC. It encodes CAISESMGGSAYNEQFF.

The chain uses TRBV9 and TRBJ2-7; 8 nucleotides line up with TRBD2. V dropped 4 bases and J dropped 4; count of bases not matched to a gene: 10. The length of the CDR3 is 15 residues. The germline V gene has CDR1 SGDLS and CDR2 YYNGEE. The CDR3 protein is CASSPGAGVEYEQYF. For the CDR3, the DNA is TGTGCCAGCAGCCCAGGAGCGGGAGTCGAGTACGAGCAGTACTTC.

This clone appeared a few times. The J gene is TRBJ2-7, the V gene TRBV6-5; possibly TRBD2 for D (6 bases). CDR1 is MNHEY and CDR2 is SVGAGI in the germline V gene. V was pared by 2 bases and J by 0 bases, with 11 bases between. This CDR3 has 15 amino acids. CDR3: CASSYRDSSSYEQYF. In DNA form, the CDR3 reads TGTGCCAGCAGTTACCGGGACTCAAGCTCCTACGAGCAGTACTTC.

The chain carries TRBV7-9 and TRBJ2-1; TRBD2 matches 16 bases. The CDR3 runs 19 residues. The ends lost 0 bases at V and 8 bases at J; junction bases unmatched: 10. Germline CDR1 SEHNR, CDR2 FQNEAQ (reference sequence). CDR3 amino acids: CASSLAGTSGGARFYEQFF. DNA for the CDR3: TGTGCCAGCAGCTTAGCGGGGACTAGCGGGGGGGCCCGGTTCTATGAGCAGTTCTTC.

This clone was seen a single time. V is TRBV29-1 and J is TRBJ2-7; no reliable D call. V gave up 1 base and J gave up 7 bases, with 17 bases separating them. The CDR3 loop spans 14 amino acids. CDR1 and CDR2 from the germline V gene are SQVTM and ANQGSEA. In DNA form, the CDR3 reads TGCAGCGTTGAAGGGTTTGGATCTGGCGGAGAGCAGTACTTC. It is translated as CSVEGFGSGGEQYF.

This clone was observed a single time. This chain joins TRBV6-5 and TRBJ2-7; D not resolved. V was shortened by 3 bases and J by 1 base, with 10 bases between the two germline ends. This CDR3 is 14 amino acids long. In germline, CDR1 is MNHEY, CDR2 SVGAGI. CDR3 sequence: CASSYELSSYEQYF. In nucleotides, the CDR3 is TGTGCCAGCAGTTATGAGCTGTCATCCTACGAGCAGTACTTC.

The V call is TRBV5-4, the J call TRBJ2-7; 8 bases are shared with TRBD2. V shed 1 base and J 0 bases; nucleotides not matched to a gene: 9. This CDR3 contains 17 residues. Germline lookup yields CDR1 SGHNT and CDR2 YYREEE (reference sequence). This chain's CDR3 is CASSLTLAGPSSYEQYF. CDR3 DNA: TGTGCCAGCAGCTTGACTCTAGCGGGCCCAAGCTCCTACGAGCAGTACTTC.

The chain is built from TRBV4-3 and TRBJ1-6, with D tentatively TRBD1 (5 bases). CDR1 is LGHNA and CDR2 is YSLEER in the germline V gene. Trimming stripped 0 bases from V and 9 bases from J, with 21 bases between. CDR3 size: 18 residues. CDR3 sequence: CASSQDVNEAGSVSPLHF. CDR3 coding DNA: TGCGCCAGCAGCCAAGACGTGAATGAGGCAGGGTCGGTTTCACCCCTCCACTTT.

The rearrangement uses TRBV13 and TRBJ1-4; the D gene is possibly TRBD1 (6 bases). The germline gives CDR1 PRHDT, CDR2 FYEKMQ (reference sequence). V shed 0 bases and J shed 11 bases, with 16 bases lying between them. The CDR3 spans 15 residues. This CDR3 reads CASSLGGGRGLKLFF. CDR3 sequence (DNA): TGTGCCAGCAGCTTAGGCGGGGGGCGCGGATTGAAACTGTTTTTT.

This chain joins TRBV5-6 and TRBJ1-2; perhaps TRBD1 as D (6 bases). Germline V gene lookup returns CDR1 SGHDT and CDR2 YYEEEE. V was shortened by 3 bases and J by 4 bases, with 19 bases between the two germline ends. The CDR3 consists of 16 residues. The CDR3 region is CASSYGQFPTGYGYTF. The CDR3 bases are TGTGCCAGCAGCTACGGACAGTTCCCGACGGGCTATGGCTACACCTTC.

The chain recombines TRBV6-5 with TRBJ2-1, with D maybe TRBD2 (5 bases). In germline, CDR1 is MNHEY, CDR2 SVGAGI. V was shortened by 5 bases and J by 3 bases, with 14 bases between the two germline ends. The CDR3 contains 15 residues. The CDR3 DNA follows: TGTGCCAGCAGTCCCGGGGTAGGGCTCTACAATGAGCAGTTCTTC. Translation: CASSPGVGLYNEQFF.

This clone was seen only a few times. V gene TRBV7-9 combines with J gene TRBJ1-2; possibly TRBD1 for D (6 bases). The CDR3 contains 15 residues. V was shortened by 7 bases and J by 1 base, with 16 bases between the two germline ends. CDR1 is SEHNR, CDR2 FQNEAQ, per germline (reference sequence). CDR3 amino acids: CASTERGGVNYGYTF. The CDR3 DNA follows: TGTGCCAGCACCGAAAGGGGGGGCGTTAACTATGGCTACACCTTC.

The chain employs TRBV29-1 and TRBJ2-7; tentatively, D is TRBD2 (6 bases). With 6 bases removed from V and 3 bases from J, the gap between germline ends came to 15 bases. The V gene's germline CDR1 is SQVTM and CDR2 ANQGSEA. The CDR3 is 13 amino acids. For the CDR3, the DNA is TGCAGCGTGGGAGAGCTGGGGGGCTACGAGCAGTACTTC. Translating it yields CSVGELGGYEQYF.

This chain links TRBV18 with TRBJ2-5, with D possibly matching TRBD1 (7 bases). Germline values: CDR1 KGHSH, CDR2 LQKENI. Between the trimmed V and J ends, which lost 3 bases and 3 bases, there was a span of 14 bases. This CDR3 is 15 amino acids long. The CDR3 sequence: CASSPSAGGKETQYF. CDR3 coding DNA: TGTGCCAGCTCACCCTCGGCAGGGGGGAAAGAGACCCAGTACTTC. The entire variable domain, with the rest obtained from reference TRBV18 and TRBJ2-5, is as follows: NAGVMQNPRHLVRRRGQEARLRCSPMKGHSHVYWYRQLPEEGLKFMVYLQKENIIDESGMPKERFSAEFPKEGPSILRIQQVVRGDSAAYFCASSPSAGGKETQYFGPGTRLLVL.

The chain recombines TRBV13 with TRBJ2-1; no definite D call. CDR1 PRHDT and CDR2 FYEKMQ come from the germline V gene (reference sequence). Trimming shortened V by 4 bases and J by 8 bases, and 9 bases separated the two germline ends. The CDR3 is 12 amino acids. The CDR3 DNA follows: TGTGCCAGCAGCTCCCAGTATCATGAGCAGTTCTTC. Translated: CASSSQYHEQFF.

This chain links TRBV14 with TRBJ2-3; 7 bases align to TRBD1. The CDR3 consists of 17 residues. Trimming removed 0 bases from V and 0 bases from J; junction bases left unmatched: 6. The germline V gene encodes CDR1 SGHDN and CDR2 FVKESK. CDR3 coding DNA: TGTGCCAGCAGCCAAGATGGGGACAGAGCCAGCACAGATACGCAGTATTTT. This translates into CASSQDGDRASTDTQYF.